Each of the 27 T cell receptor beta chains below was sequenced from the same sample in a study of PD-L1 blockade in urothelial cancer (dated by TCRdb to between 2016 and 2019). Libraries were made using the immunoSEQ multiplex PCR assay. As stored in TCRdb, this immuneACCESS dataset retains in-frame rearrangements with V and J assigned. A fraction of the clones does not appear; measured against another copy, unresolved V genes explain less than half of the discrepancy, and the remainder lacks a known reason. This sample holds 75,000 to 95,000 clones; around 93% were observed only once. Over 0.7% of the sample is in the top ten clones. This sample's time point label indicates: peripheral blood 6 weeks after treatment start. This sample comprised PBMCs, obtained around atezolizumab (anti-PD-L1) treatment. Receptor source: a woman older than 75 with urothelial cancer.

This sequence joins TRBV23-1 and TRBJ2-7, with 11 bases lining up with TRBD1. TRBV23-1 carries the ORF label, with uncertain function. The trim removed 0 bases at V and 2 bases at J, leaving 3 bases unmatched. This CDR3 has 16 amino acids. CDR3 amino acids: CASSQSPGQGAYEQYF. Here the CDR3 DNA reads TGCGCCAGCAGTCAATCACCGGGACAGGGGGCCTACGAGCAGTACTTC.

The genes are TRBV19 and TRBJ1-2, with 10 bases aligning to TRBD1. Germline V gene sequence: CDR1 LNHDA, CDR2 SQIVND (reference sequence). With V trimmed by 3 bases and J by 8 bases, 9 bases remained unmatched. The CDR3 loop spans 15 amino acids. The CDR3 DNA reads as TGTGCCAGTAGTATCCCTCGACAGGGGGCGTTCGGCTACACCTTC. Its protein product is CASSIPRQGAFGYTF.

The rearrangement joins TRBV5-4 to TRBJ2-1; no definite D call. The CDR3 runs 14 residues. Germline-derived CDR1 and CDR2 are SGHNT and YYREEE (reference sequence). Trimming took off 6 bases at V and 2 bases at J, with 12 bases between the two ends. Here the CDR3 reads CASTPYLAYNEQFF. Written as DNA, the CDR3 is TGTGCCAGCACCCCGTACCTAGCCTACAATGAGCAGTTCTTC.

V usage is TRBV5-4 and J usage is TRBJ2-3, with 10 bases that match TRBD1. The CDR3 runs 16 residues. Germline V gene data show CDR1 as SGHNT and CDR2 as YYREEE (reference sequence). V was clipped by 2 bases and J by 5 bases; unmatched bases: 8. The CDR3 DNA reads TGTGCCAGCAGCTTCGGGACAGGGGAGGTGGGAGATACGCAGTATTTT. Protein sequence: CASSFGTGEVGDTQYF.

J is TRBJ2-2 and V is TRBV7-9, with a tentative D call TRBD1 (5 bases). This CDR3 region has 13 residues. The V gene's germline CDR1 is SEHNR and CDR2 FQNEAQ (reference sequence). Trimming left V 3 bases short and J 7 bases short, with 9 bases between. CDR3 DNA: TGTGCCAGCAGCTTTGAAGGGGACGGGGAGCTGTTTTTT. Amino acids: CASSFEGDGELFF.

This clone was counted a single time. The genes are TRBV7-9 and TRBJ1-1, with D unresolved. V was cut by 2 bases and J by 3 bases, with 10 bases left in between. The germline V gene has CDR1 SEHNR and CDR2 FQNEAQ (reference sequence). This CDR3 comprises 14 residues. CDR3 amino acids: CASSLSGFDTEAFF. Here the CDR3 DNA reads TGTGCCAGCAGCTTATCAGGTTTTGACACTGAAGCTTTCTTT.

The chain uses TRBV28 and TRBJ1-2; perhaps TRBD1 as D (5 bases). The length of the CDR3 is 14 residues. The germline CDR1 and CDR2 sequences are MDHEN and SYDVKM. V was cut by 5 bases and J by 1 base, with 11 bases left in between. This chain's CDR3 is CASSQGTFNYGYTF. The CDR3 DNA follows: TGTGCCAGCAGTCAAGGGACTTTTAACTATGGCTACACCTTC.

The V gene is TRBV5-4, the J gene TRBJ2-3, with 11 bases lining up with TRBD2. The germline gives CDR1 SGHNT, CDR2 YYREEE (reference sequence). This CDR3 contains 17 residues. The V gene end was trimmed by 1 base and the J gene end by 2 bases; junction bases not matched to a gene: 6. CDR3 coding DNA: TGTGCCAGCAGCTTGTACGGGACTAGCGGAGTCACAGATACGCAGTATTTT. Its protein is CASSLYGTSGVTDTQYF.

The genes are TRBV9 and TRBJ2-4; TRBD1 matches 11 bases. With V trimmed by 0 bases and J by 0 bases, 5 bases remained unmatched. CDR1 and CDR2 from the germline V gene are SGDLS and YYNGEE. CDR3 length: 18 residues. For the CDR3, the DNA is TGTGCCAGCAGCGTAGGTCCGGGACAGGGGGGAGCCAAAAACATTCAGTACTTC. Its translation: CASSVGPGQGGAKNIQYF.

The chain couples TRBV28 to TRBJ1-2; D ambiguous. Germline lookup yields CDR1 MDHEN and CDR2 SYDVKM. V lost 3 bases to trimming and J lost 4 bases, with 9 bases between them. This CDR3 comprises 13 residues. The CDR3: CASSFQNSYGYTF. The CDR3, as DNA: TGTGCCAGCAGTTTTCAGAACAGCTATGGCTACACCTTC.

The chain employs TRBV7-6 and TRBJ1-3; D unresolved. CDR3 size: 15 residues. Germline V gives CDR1 SGHVS, CDR2 FNYEAQ. Trimming left V 5 bases short and J 4 bases short, with 15 bases between. This CDR3 reads CASSPEAGGGNTIYF. The CDR3 DNA follows: TGTGCCAGCAGCCCAGAGGCGGGCGGCGGAAACACCATATATTTT.

In this sample, this clone turned up a few times. The chain has TRBV5-1 and TRBJ1-2, with D hard to call. The CDR3 consists of 14 residues. Looked up from germline, CDR1 is SGHRS and CDR2 is YFSETQ. The ends were cut back, 3 bases at V and 3 bases at J, with 12 bases in the middle. This chain's CDR3 is CASSSGDRDYGYTF. CDR3 in DNA: TGCGCCAGCAGCTCCGGGGATCGGGACTATGGCTACACCTTC.

The chain recombines TRBV18 with TRBJ2-2, with 13 bases lining up with TRBD2. Germline CDR1 KGHSH, CDR2 LQKENI. The CDR3 is 19 amino acids. Trimming cost V 5 bases and J 0 bases; bases outside gene matches: 9. CDR3 nucleotides: TGTGCCAGCTCAGTCACCGGGACTAGCGGGGTCGCGAACACCGGGGAGCTGTTTTTT. Amino acids: CASSVTGTSGVANTGELFF.

The chain has TRBV25-1 and TRBJ2-2; TRBD2 agrees at 7 bases. The CDR3 covers 17 residues. CDR1 is MGHDK and CDR2 is SYGVNS in the germline V gene. J lost 6 bases, V lost 2 bases, and 12 bases had no gene match. This CDR3 reads CASSENVAGVSAGELFF. CDR3 coding DNA: TGTGCCAGCAGTGAAAATGTGGCGGGAGTTTCGGCCGGGGAGCTGTTTTTT.

This clone showed up just a few times. CDR3: CASSLSRGDTEAFF. Here the CDR3 DNA reads TGTGCCAGCAGTTTATCCAGGGGGGACACTGAAGCTTTCTTT. This chain joins TRBV28 and TRBJ1-1; TRBD1 matches at 7 bases. This CDR3 spans 14 amino acids. V lost 1 base and J lost 3; bases outside the gene matches: 2. Germline V gene lookup returns CDR1 MDHEN and CDR2 SYDVKM.

V gene TRBV2 combines with J gene TRBJ2-2, with 8 bases matching TRBD2. Germline CDR1 SNHLY, CDR2 FYNNEI. The CDR3 is 14 residues long. After removal of 9 bases from V and 0 bases from J, the junction contained 3 bases not matched to a gene. The CDR3 region is CASTSGPNTGELFF. The DNA of the CDR3 is TGTGCCAGTACTAGCGGTCCGAACACCGGGGAGCTGTTTTTT.

The chain recombines TRBV11-2 with TRBJ2-5, with 11 bases lining up with TRBD1. The germline CDR1 and CDR2 sequences are SGHAT and FQNNGV. J gave up 12 bases and V 4 bases, and 13 bases lay outside the gene matches. The CDR3 extends over 15 amino acids. Written as DNA, the CDR3 is TGTGCCAGCAGCTCCGGACAGGGGGCCTGGGGGGGCGAGTACTTC. It yields the protein CASSSGQGAWGGEYF.

The V and J genes are TRBV14 and TRBJ2-5; 7 bases map to TRBD1. Trimming removed 6 bases from V and 2 bases from J; junction bases left unmatched: 12. This CDR3 contains 16 residues. Per germline, CDR1 SGHDN and CDR2 FVKESK. CDR3 nucleotides: TGTGCCAGCAGTAACAATCTCGGGACAGCTCAAGAGACCCAGTACTTC. This gives the protein CASSNNLGTAQETQYF.

The rearrangement uses TRBV6-1 and TRBJ2-5; 12 bases line up with TRBD2. CDR3 length: 16 residues. Germline CDR1 is MNHNS and CDR2 is SASEGT. Unmatched junction bases numbered 8, after V lost 4 bases and J lost 5 bases. The CDR3: CASSATSGSPGETQYF. In DNA form, the CDR3 reads TGTGCCAGCAGTGCGACTAGCGGGAGCCCCGGGGAGACCCAGTACTTC.

This rearrangement joins TRBV7-2 to TRBJ1-1; D ambiguous. This CDR3 has 13 residues. Germline assignment: CDR1 SGHTA and CDR2 FQGNSA. Trimming took off 1 base at V and 3 bases at J, with 6 bases between the two ends. The CDR3 DNA reads TGTGCCAGCAGCTTAGTATCGGACACTGAAGCTTTCTTT. Its translation is CASSLVSDTEAFF. The full variable domain, in which reference TRBV7-2 and TRBJ1-1 provide the parts outside the CDR3, is GAGVSQSPSNKVTEKGKDVELRCDPISGHTALYWYRQSLGQGLEFLIYFQGNSAPDKSGLPSDRFSAERTGGSVSTLTIQRTQQEDSAVYLCASSLVSDTEAFFGQGTRLTVV.

The sample holds one count of this clone. The rearrangement joins TRBV4-1 to TRBJ2-1, with 10 bases that match TRBD2. Germline-derived CDR1 and CDR2 are MGHRA and YSYEKL. Trimming cost V 4 bases and J 5 bases; bases outside gene matches: 5. This CDR3 is 15 amino acids long. This chain's CDR3 is CASSPLAGTHNEQFF. CDR3 DNA: TGCGCCAGCAGCCCACTAGCGGGAACCCACAATGAGCAGTTCTTC.

The V gene is TRBV19, the J gene TRBJ1-1, with 9 bases identical to TRBD1. The CDR3 extends over 16 amino acids. V shed 3 bases and J 5 bases; nucleotides not matched to a gene: 10. Germline V gene data show CDR1 as LNHDA and CDR2 as SQIVND (reference sequence). The DNA for the CDR3 is TGTGCCAGTAGTATTGAAGGAGGGACAGGGAGGACTGAAGCTTTCTTT. Its protein product is CASSIEGGTGRTEAFF.

This chain joins TRBV19 and TRBJ1-1; D is perhaps TRBD1 (5 bases). Germline V gene sequence: CDR1 LNHDA, CDR2 SQIVND (reference sequence). V was shortened by 5 bases and J by 0 bases, with 13 bases between the two germline ends. The CDR3 covers 15 residues. The CDR3 here is CASSAATGVNTEAFF. CDR3 DNA: TGTGCCAGTAGTGCCGCGACGGGGGTGAACACTGAAGCTTTCTTT.

This clone was recorded once. This chain joins TRBV5-1 and TRBJ2-1; the match to TRBD2 covers 8 bases. Trimming at V came to 7 bases and at J to 7 bases, leaving 10 bases not matched to a gene. Germline values: CDR1 SGHRS, CDR2 YFSETQ. This CDR3 is 14 amino acids long. The CDR3 DNA reads as TGCGCCAGCCAAGGCGGGAGGTCGGGTAATGAGCAGTTCTTC. Its translation: CASQGGRSGNEQFF.

The chain combines TRBV10-3 with TRBJ1-5; maybe TRBD1 (6 bases). The CDR3 extends over 15 amino acids. Trimming stripped 4 bases from V and 0 bases from J, with 10 bases between. CDR1 and CDR2 from the germline V gene are ENHRY and SYGVKD. The CDR3 DNA is TGTGCCATCAGTGGGGGGCGGTATAGCAATCAGCCCCAGCATTTT. It codes for CAISGGRYSNQPQHF.

The rearrangement links TRBV9 to TRBJ2-5, with TRBD2 matching over 12 bases. The CDR3 is 16 residues long. V lost 3 bases to trimming and J lost 5 bases; unmatched junction nucleotides: 8. CDR1 is SGDLS and CDR2 is YYNGEE in the germline V gene. DNA of the CDR3: TGTGCCAGCAGCGAGTCACTAGCGGGAGGCATCGAGACCCAGTACTTC. Encoded protein: CASSESLAGGIETQYF. Looking up the rest from reference TRBV9 and TRBJ2-5 gives the full variable domain: DSGVTQTPKHLITATGQRVTLRCSPRSGDLSVYWYQQSLDQGLQFLIQYYNGEERAKGNILERFSAQQFPDLHSELNLSSLELGDSALYFCASSESLAGGIETQYFGPGTRLLVL.

The gene calls are TRBV30 and TRBJ2-4; 9 bases agree with TRBD1. CDR3 length: 14 residues. CDR1 and CDR2 from the germline V gene are GTSNPN and SVGIG (reference sequence). V gave up 5 bases and J gave up 1 base; unmatched junction bases: 3. Here the CDR3 DNA reads TGTGCCTGGTCCGGGACAGGGGCCAAAAACATTCAGTACTTC. This gives the protein CAWSGTGAKNIQYF. Looking up the rest from reference TRBV30 and TRBJ2-4 gives the full variable domain: SQTIHQWPATLVQPVGSPLSLECTVEGTSNPNLYWYRQAAGRGLQLLFYSVGIGQISSEVPQNLSASRPQDRQFILSSKKLLLSDSGFYLCAWSGTGAKNIQYFGAGTRLSVL.